This TCR beta chain was identified in a study of blood T cell repertoires in COVID-19. The V gene end was trimmed by 10 bases and the J gene end by 7 bases; junction bases not matched to a gene: 9. Germline lookup yields CDR1 MGHDK and CDR2 SYGVNS. The CDR3 spans 12 residues. Produced via immunoSEQ multiplex PCR; TCRdb's table is partial and in-frame only. The sample consists of 250,000 or so clones, 84% of them appearing once. The clonotype was recovered from a man aged 50 to 59 with acute or convalescent COVID-19. Sequences were obtained from peripheral blood. The V call is TRBV25-1, the J call TRBJ1-2; 7 bases are a match to TRBD1. The CDR3 loop reads CATNTGVIGYTF. CDR3 nucleotides: TGTGCCACCAATACAGGGGTGATTGGCTACACCTTC.